This TCR beta chain was sequenced for a study of STAT3 mutations in large granular lymphocyte leukemia. The study's findings and limits: Every T-LGLL patient had at least one immunodominant TCRbeta clonotype.

This clone was found once. Its antigen is not identified. TCRdb's table, derived via immunoSEQ multiplex PCR, lists solely in-frame clones and lacks some. The sample gives approximately 10,000 clones, 65% to 90% of which show up once; approximately 87% is in the top ten. Germline CDR1 and CDR2: MNHEY and SMNVEV (reference sequence). The CDR3 consists of 13 residues. Trimming shortened V by 3 bases and J by 4 bases, and 7 bases separated the two germline ends. This rearrangement joins TRBV27 to TRBJ1-5; D might be TRBD1 (5 bases). The sample was peripheral blood mononuclear cells. This TCR derives from an elderly man with T-cell large granular lymphocyte leukemia. Some clones in this sample may be carry-over from other donors' samples. CDR3 loop: CASSFGGNQPQHF. The DNA of the CDR3 is TGTGCCAGCAGTTTCGGGGGAAATCAGCCCCAGCATTTT.